This T cell receptor beta chain comes out of a study of cytomegalovirus exposure and HLA in healthy donors (dated by TCRdb to 2015 to 2018). For the study in its entirety: An earlier analysis of approximately 590 of the donors reported approximately 300 Gb of sequence data and some 120 million unique TCR beta sequences from about 179 million T cells. Approximately 330 gigabases of sequencing data and around 80 million unique TCR sequences made up an early release that covered 500 to 650 HLA-typed donors. Among the roughly 400 genotyped donors, approximately 76% belonged to the genetic ancestry cluster associated with self-reported Caucasian donors. The study aimed to test whether cataloging public T cell receptors could reveal signatures of past pathogen exposure. The study used immunosequencing to profile the T cell repertoires of hundreds of subjects and linked those repertoires to cytomegalovirus serostatus. A separate validation cohort of 100 to 150 different subjects was used in addition to the 666-subject first cohort. To predict cytomegalovirus infection status, the study brought together high-throughput TCR immunosequencing, statistical association of individual TCRs with disease status, and machine learning. To study patterns of TCR occurrence, a later analysis re-analyzed previously published TCR beta repertoires from hundreds of donors and added high-resolution HLA genotyping. The later analysis used no new phenotypic data to find candidate immune exposures, relying instead on TCR beta sequences and their occurrence across donors. An earlier analysis of a few hundred of the donors applied high-throughput TCR beta sequencing to assess whether each TCR beta V gene segment acted as functional or pseudogenic. Donor age, sex, ethnicity and CMV serostatus were compiled together with the repertoire data. A later genetic analysis used genome-wide SNP genotypes for about 55% of the 666 donors, treating that subset as a discovery cohort. Every discovery cohort repertoire had been produced on one sequencing platform. Class I and class II HLA loci were covered by the typing at four-digit resolution. The number of typed donors differed by locus: about 620-630 for A, B, C, DRB1 and DQB1; 522 for DQA1; 606 for DPA1; and around 450 for DPB1. Five DR-DQ haplotypes were handled as single units for association and clustering because linkage in the cohort was strong. Among 398 genotyped donors of the cohort, an average of about 240,000 unique TCR beta nucleotide sequences were sequenced per donor, 15% to 20% of them non-productive.

Beyond this particular receptor, the publication reports: This cohort had only TCR beta chains sequenced, and the lack of alpha or paired-chain data limited which features could be detected. According to the authors, the approach could potentially be generalized to other disease states and immunological phenotypes. Immune exposure information for the cohort was limited to CMV serostatus. The sequencing pipeline was judged likely to have produced a cluster of highly shared sequence variants as a technical artifact. In vitro tests confirmed that a few of the cytomegalovirus-associated TCR beta chains recognize cytomegalovirus antigens. According to a later genetic analysis, donors in an Asian-associated ancestry cluster had fewer N-insertions in productive TCRs than the approximately 690-donor mean. In a later analysis, most CMV-associated TCR beta chains were found to appear HLA-restricted, with HLA associations seemingly driven largely by CMV exposure. In a later genetic analysis, a missense DCLRE1C variant was associated with V-gene and J-gene trimming of TCR beta chains, and the association was replicated in an independent cohort. An earlier analysis of approximately 530 of the donors showed that most TCR beta V segments appeared in productive rearrangements either about 90% or about 30% of the time, which broadly matched IMGT annotations. A further reported finding was that TCR beta sequences accurately predicted the HLA-A and HLA-B alleles for most subjects in the first cohort. Across donors, most TCR sequences were observed very rarely, whereas some public TCRs were present in many individuals. Correlated functional status among segregating V segments might be attributable to linkage disequilibrium, but an unknown experimental factor could not be ruled out. Because counts were too low, around 18 rarely observed V segments, including chromosome 9 orphons, were left out of the earlier analysis of a few hundred of the donors. A total of around 150 TCR beta chains were listed by the study as associated with cytomegalovirus. According to a later analysis, TCR association rates differed among HLA loci, with DRB1 alleles showing the most associated TCRs and HLA-C alleles showing the fewest. Roughly uniform sequencing depth across donors was assumed in presence/absence analyses, although this assumption may not hold. When HLA alleles, especially DR and DQ, strongly co-occurred, TCR associations were difficult to assign to individual alleles. In both the original and validation cohorts, the classifier was reported to diagnose cytomegalovirus status with high specificity and sensitivity. A later analysis reported that several top co-occurrence clusters appeared linked to parvovirus B19, influenza, CMV and Epstein-Barr virus. HLA typing was unavailable for some donors at each locus, so association tests used only the typed subset. The 87-base-pair reads could not distinguish some IMGT-functional V segments, including TRBV6-2 and TRBV6-3, so those segments were excluded. Compared with equally common non-associated chains, HLA-associated TCR beta chains in a later analysis were more clonally expanded and had lower generation probabilities. At a false discovery rate of 0.05, a later analysis linked 15,000 to 20,000 TCR beta sequences to specific HLA alleles.

Library creation used the immunoSEQ multiplex PCR assay. For the multiplex PCR, a mixture combining 60 forward primers for TCR Vbeta segments and 13 reverse primers for TCR Jbeta segments was used. Amplification of the CDR3 region of rearranged TCR beta genes was performed with a multiplex PCR assay on genomic DNA. Amplified TCR beta libraries were sequenced as 87-base-pair reads on the Illumina HiSeq System. The authors' pipeline ran thus. A later analysis tallied 75 million to 95 million unique TCR beta chains across the approximately 670 repertoires, and some 10 million of those chains were shared by two or more donors. Raw reads were error-corrected and collapsed into unique sequences with a nearest-neighbor algorithm that merged closely related sequences to remove PCR and sequencing errors. V, D and J gene segments were assigned by aligning CDR3 sequences to IMGT reference sequences. Each retained sequence needed at least a six-nucleotide match to both a V gene segment and a J gene segment. Rearrangements were classified as productive when the CDR3 lacked stop codons and remained in frame with V and J, and all other rearrangements were classified as non-productive. Following IMGT convention, CDR3 was defined as the stretch from the second conserved V-encoded cysteine to the conserved J-encoded phenylalanine. The earlier analysis of about 620 of the donors excluded sequences that lacked an unambiguous match to a single V gene segment. In an earlier analysis of some 590 of the donors, a V segment was called functional when productive rearrangements were above 56.7%, and segregating when the standard deviation between donors exceeded 5%. A statistical classification framework was built to diagnose cytomegalovirus status from the catalog of TCR beta chain sequences. In a later analysis, V and J genes were assigned by comparing TCR nucleotide sequences against IMGT/GENE-DB human TR gene sequences. A later analysis assigned CDR3 sequences and most-parsimonious VDJ recombination scenarios with the TCRdist pipeline. In a later analysis, each TCR beta chain was defined by its CDR3 amino acid sequence together with its V-gene family, and reads lacking a unique V-gene family were excluded. To address suspected cross-contamination and a sequencing artifact, a later analysis removed around 590 highly shared, low-generation-probability nucleotide sequences. A later analysis calculated a clonal expansion index for each public chain from normalized within-repertoire ranks of inferred template counts. In a later analysis, generation probabilities were computed using a VDJ recombination model fitted to out-of-frame rearrangements, and the results were checked against IGoR. In a later analysis, hypergeometric tests were used to score TCR-TCR, TCR-HLA and TCR-CMV co-occurrence, with a repertoire-size bias correction applied to TCR pairs. To estimate false discovery rates, a later analysis permuted the HLA or CMV assignments 20 times. In a later analysis, co-occurring TCRs were grouped using DBSCAN, with TCRdist sequence similarity added in when clustering inside HLA-allele-positive subsets. Co-occurrence clustering excluded repertoires with fewer than 30,000 or more than 120,000 public chains, plus five with anomalous nucleotide sharing. TCRdb took over this immuneACCESS table, retaining in-frame rearrangements with V and J assigned. Such tables are incomplete; in checked studies, under half of the missing clones stem from an unresolved V gene, and the remainder is unexplained. Clonal size and the V and J genes are those of that table, whereas D and trimming came from the DNA. This sample holds 150,000 or so clones; roughly 78% were observed only once. About 3.4% of the sample belongs to the ten largest clones.

The cohort was made up of approximately 670 healthy bone marrow donors. At the time of sampling, all cohort members were nominally healthy, though unrecorded immune exposures were likely present. The donor was CMV seropositive and was included in the group of approximately 300 seropositive cohort members. A peripheral blood sample was collected from each donor, and TCR beta sequencing was performed on peripheral blood mononuclear cells. The Qiagen DNeasy Blood Extraction Kit was used to extract genomic DNA from the blood cell samples. On this clone: Its binding antigen is unknown. The sample holds no much larger clone one base away, and base qualities are not on file.

V is pared back by 6 bases and J by 4 bases, with 18 bases lying between the germline termini. The CDR3 holds 15 amino acids from the cysteine to the phenylalanine. Only the CDR3 portion is preserved as DNA: 45 bases, with reading frame beginning at the first base. Based on the germline V gene (reference sequence), the CDR1 and CDR2 sequences are LNHDA and SQIVND. Recombination joined TRBV19 with TRBJ2-5; a weak D assignment points to TRBD1 (6 bases agree). The source material was PBMCs. The clonotype originates from a man between 18 and 29 years old in good health and CMV-seropositive. The sequenced DNA is TGTGCCAGTAGCAAGGAAACAGGGATAAGAGAGACCCAGTACTTC. This sequence encodes CASSKETGIRETQYF.